This record looks at one T cell receptor (beta chain) sequence and its context. Its cognate antigen is unknown. These data are taken from a study of T cell responses to AZD1222 COVID-19 vaccine. Study as a whole: Pooled together were second doses at about 4 or about 12 weeks. General study results and limits: It was only after the peak T cell response that any repertoires were sampled. At 160-218 and 743-854, vaccine-associated CD4 TCRs were dominant, and they spanned spike. Possibly, clonal diversity was underestimated; donors were largely white British and included more females.

Germline V lookup: CDR1 SQVTM, CDR2 ANQGSEA. The V end was cut by 6 bases, the J end by 8 bases, with 16 bases between. This CDR3 contains 12 residues. The repertoire was sequenced with immunoSEQ multiplex PCR; TCRdb's copy has only in-frame clones and lacks some. The sample lists roughly 130,000 clones, about 86% occurring once. The genes are TRBV29-1 and TRBJ1-2; D gene uncertain. This sample comprised peripheral blood, obtained on day 0 of AZD1222 vaccination. The receptor's source is an adult in good health. In DNA form, the CDR3 reads TGCAGCGTCAGTGGCAGTACAGAGGGCTACACCTTC. Its translation: CSVSGSTEGYTF.